The present entry profiles one T cell receptor (beta chain) with its context. As originally analysed: Amplification with reference gene primers provided the estimates of nucleated cell counts. Produced via immunoSEQ multiplex PCR; TCRdb's table is partial and in-frame only. V and J calls and clone size are those listed in that table; D and trimming were worked out from the DNA. The profile shows approximately 130,000 clones, 88% of them singletons. The data derive from a study of blood T cell repertoires in COVID-19. Across the study: The United States, Italy and Spain supplied acute and convalescent COVID-19 samples. T cells, B-cell-depleted T cells, or PBMCs provided the cDNA or gDNA that served as material.

The clonotype originates from a man aged 45 to 65 with acute or convalescent COVID-19. Input material: peripheral blood.

Here the CDR3 reads CASSRAPEGDEQFF. Here the CDR3 DNA reads TGTGCCAGCTCCCGGGCCCCGGAGGGTGATGAGCAGTTCTTC. J is TRBJ2-1 and V is TRBV9; weak D call: TRBD2 (6 bases). Germline CDR1 and CDR2: SGDLS and YYNGEE. Trimming shortened V by 7 bases and J by 8 bases, and 19 bases separated the two germline ends. This CDR3 is 14 amino acids long.